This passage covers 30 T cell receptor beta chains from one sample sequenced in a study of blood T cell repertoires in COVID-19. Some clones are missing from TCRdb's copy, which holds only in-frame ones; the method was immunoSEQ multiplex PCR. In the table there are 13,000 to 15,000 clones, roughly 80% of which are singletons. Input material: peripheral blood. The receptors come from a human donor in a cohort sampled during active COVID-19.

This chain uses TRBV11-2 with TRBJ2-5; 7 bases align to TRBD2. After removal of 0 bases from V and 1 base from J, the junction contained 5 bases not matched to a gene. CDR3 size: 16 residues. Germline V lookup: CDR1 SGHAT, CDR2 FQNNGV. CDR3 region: CASSLEFGGFQETQYF. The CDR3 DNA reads TGTGCCAGCAGCTTAGAATTCGGGGGGTTCCAAGAGACCCAGTACTTC.

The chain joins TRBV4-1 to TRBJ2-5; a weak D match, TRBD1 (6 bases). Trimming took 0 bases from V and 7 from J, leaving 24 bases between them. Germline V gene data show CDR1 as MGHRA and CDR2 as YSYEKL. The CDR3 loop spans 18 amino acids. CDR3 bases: TGCGCCAGCAGCCAAGATCCCTCAACTCTGGACAGTTATGGGACCCAGTACTTC. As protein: CASSQDPSTLDSYGTQYF.

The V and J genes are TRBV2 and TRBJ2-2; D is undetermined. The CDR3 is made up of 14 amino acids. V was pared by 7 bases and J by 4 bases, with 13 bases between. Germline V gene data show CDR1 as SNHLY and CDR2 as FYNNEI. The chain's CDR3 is CASTDSLATGELFF. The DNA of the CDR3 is TGTGCCAGCACTGACTCGCTGGCCACCGGGGAGCTGTTTTTT. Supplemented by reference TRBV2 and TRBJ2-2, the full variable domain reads EPEVTQTPSHQVTQMGQEVILRCVPISNHLYFYWYRQILGQKVEFLVSFYNNEISEKSEIFDDQFSVERPDGSNFTLKIRSTKLEDSAMYFCASTDSLATGELFFGEGSRLTVL.

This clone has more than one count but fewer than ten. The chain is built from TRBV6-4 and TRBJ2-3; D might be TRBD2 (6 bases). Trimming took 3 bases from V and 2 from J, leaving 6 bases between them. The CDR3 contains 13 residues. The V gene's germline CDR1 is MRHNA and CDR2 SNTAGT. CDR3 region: CASSERDTDTQYF. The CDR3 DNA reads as TGTGCCAGCAGTGAGCGGGACACAGATACGCAGTATTTT.

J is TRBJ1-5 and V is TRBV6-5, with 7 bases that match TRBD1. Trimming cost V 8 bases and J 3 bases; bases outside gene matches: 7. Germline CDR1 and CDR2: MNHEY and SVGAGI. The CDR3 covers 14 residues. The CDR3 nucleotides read TGTGCCAGCCGAGGGGGCGCGGACAATCAGCCCCAGCATTTT. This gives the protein CASRGGADNQPQHF.

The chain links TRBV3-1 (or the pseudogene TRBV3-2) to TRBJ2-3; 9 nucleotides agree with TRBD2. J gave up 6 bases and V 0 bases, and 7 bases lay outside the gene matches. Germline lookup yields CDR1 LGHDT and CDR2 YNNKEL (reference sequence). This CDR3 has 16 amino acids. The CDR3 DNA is TGTGCCAGCAGCCAAGATGCCAGCGGGAGGTCGGATACGCAGTATTTT. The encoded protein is CASSQDASGRSDTQYF.

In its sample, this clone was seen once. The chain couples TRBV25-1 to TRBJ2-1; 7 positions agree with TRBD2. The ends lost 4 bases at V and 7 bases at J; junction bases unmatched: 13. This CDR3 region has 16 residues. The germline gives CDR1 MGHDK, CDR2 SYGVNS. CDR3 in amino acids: CASSGPTRARGNEQFF. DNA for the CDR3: TGTGCCAGCAGTGGCCCGACTAGGGCGCGGGGGAATGAGCAGTTCTTC.

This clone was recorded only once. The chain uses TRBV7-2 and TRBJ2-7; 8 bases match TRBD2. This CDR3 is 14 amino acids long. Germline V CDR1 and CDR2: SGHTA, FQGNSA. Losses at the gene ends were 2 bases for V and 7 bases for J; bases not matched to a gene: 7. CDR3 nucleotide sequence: TGTGCCAGCAGCTTACTAGCGGGTTCCGGAGAGCAGTACTTC. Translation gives CASSLLAGSGEQYF. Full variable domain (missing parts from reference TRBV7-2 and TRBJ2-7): GAGVSQSPSNKVTEKGKDVELRCDPISGHTALYWYRQSLGQGLEFLIYFQGNSAPDKSGLPSDRFSAERTGGSVSTLTIQRTQQEDSAVYLCASSLLAGSGEQYFGPGTRLTVT.

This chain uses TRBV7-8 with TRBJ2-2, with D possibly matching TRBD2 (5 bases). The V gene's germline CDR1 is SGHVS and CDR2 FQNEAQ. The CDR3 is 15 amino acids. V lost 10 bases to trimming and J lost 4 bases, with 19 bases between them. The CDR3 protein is CATSRTSDLTGELFF. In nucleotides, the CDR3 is TGTGCCACCTCTAGAACTAGTGACCTCACCGGGGAGCTGTTTTTT.

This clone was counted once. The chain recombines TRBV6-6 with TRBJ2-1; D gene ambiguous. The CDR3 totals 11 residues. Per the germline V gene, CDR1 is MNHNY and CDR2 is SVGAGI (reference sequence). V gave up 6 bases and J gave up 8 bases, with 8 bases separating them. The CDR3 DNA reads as TGTGCCAGCAGATCCTCTGATGAGCAGTTCTTC. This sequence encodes CASRSSDEQFF.

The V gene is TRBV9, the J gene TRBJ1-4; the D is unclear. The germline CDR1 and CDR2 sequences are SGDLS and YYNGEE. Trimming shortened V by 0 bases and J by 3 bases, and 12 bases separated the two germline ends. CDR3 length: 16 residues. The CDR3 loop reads CASSVATEEANEKLFF. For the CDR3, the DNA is TGTGCCAGCAGCGTAGCCACCGAGGAGGCTAATGAAAAACTGTTTTTT.

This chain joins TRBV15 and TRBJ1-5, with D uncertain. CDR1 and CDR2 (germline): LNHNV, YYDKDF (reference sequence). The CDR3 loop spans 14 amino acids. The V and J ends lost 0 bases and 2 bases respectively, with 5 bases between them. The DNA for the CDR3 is TGTGCCACCAGCAGAGATCGAGGCAATCAGCCCCAGCATTTT. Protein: CATSRDRGNQPQHF.

CDR3 in amino acids: CASSPIPSPHGVEQFF. CDR3 nucleotides: TGCGCCAGCTCCCCGATCCCTAGCCCCCACGGCGTTGAGCAGTTCTTC. The chain has TRBV5-1 and TRBJ2-1; a possible D gene is TRBD2 (5 bases). The CDR3 is 16 residues long. V was pared by 7 bases and J by 9 bases, with 26 bases between. Germline values: CDR1 SGHRS, CDR2 YFSETQ.

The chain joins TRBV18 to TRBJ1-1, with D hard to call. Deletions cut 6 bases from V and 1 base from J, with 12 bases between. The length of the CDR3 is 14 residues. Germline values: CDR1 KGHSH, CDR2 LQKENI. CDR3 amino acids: CASSPLEGNTEAFF. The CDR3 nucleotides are TGTGCCAGCTCCCCCCTAGAGGGGAACACTGAAGCTTTCTTT.

The CDR3 region has the DNA TGTGCCAGCAGCGCAGGTGGGACAGGGGGGAGGTACGAGCAGTACTTC. It codes for CASSAGGTGGRYEQYF. The V and J genes are TRBV21-1 and TRBJ2-7; the D segment call TRBD1 is taken from the table without a DNA check. TRBV21-1 constitutes a pseudogene. This CDR3 comprises 16 residues.

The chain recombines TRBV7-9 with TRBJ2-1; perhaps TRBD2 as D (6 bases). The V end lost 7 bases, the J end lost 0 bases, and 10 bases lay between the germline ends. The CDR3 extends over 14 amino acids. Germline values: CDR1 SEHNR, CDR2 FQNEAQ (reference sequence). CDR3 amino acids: CASTGRSSYNEQFF. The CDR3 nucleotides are TGTGCCAGCACAGGGAGGAGCTCCTACAATGAGCAGTTCTTC.

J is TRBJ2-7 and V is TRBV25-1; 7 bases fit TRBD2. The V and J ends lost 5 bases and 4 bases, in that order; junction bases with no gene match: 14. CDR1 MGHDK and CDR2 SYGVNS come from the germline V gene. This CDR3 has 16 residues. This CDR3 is CASSRGDSPLEYEQYF. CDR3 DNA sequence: TGTGCCAGCAGTCGGGGGGACTCCCCATTGGAGTACGAGCAGTACTTC.

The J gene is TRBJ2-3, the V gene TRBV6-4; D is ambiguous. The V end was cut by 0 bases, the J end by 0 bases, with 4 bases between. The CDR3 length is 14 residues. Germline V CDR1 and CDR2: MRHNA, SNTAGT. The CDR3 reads CASSDSASTDTQYF. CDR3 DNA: TGTGCCAGCAGTGACTCAGCTAGCACAGATACGCAGTATTTT.

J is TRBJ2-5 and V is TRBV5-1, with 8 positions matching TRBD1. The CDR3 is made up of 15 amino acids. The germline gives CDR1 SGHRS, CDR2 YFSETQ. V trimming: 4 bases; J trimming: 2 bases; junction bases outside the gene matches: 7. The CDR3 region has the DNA TGCGCCAGCAGCCCCGGGACAGGAGTACAAGAGACCCAGTACTTC. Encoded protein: CASSPGTGVQETQYF.

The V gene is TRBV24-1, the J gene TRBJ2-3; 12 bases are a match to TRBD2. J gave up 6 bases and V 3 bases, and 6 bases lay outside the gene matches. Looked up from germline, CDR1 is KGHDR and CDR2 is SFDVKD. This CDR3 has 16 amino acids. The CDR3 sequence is CATSDMTSGRGDTQYF. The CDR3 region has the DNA TGTGCCACCAGTGATATGACTAGCGGGAGAGGGGATACGCAGTATTTT.

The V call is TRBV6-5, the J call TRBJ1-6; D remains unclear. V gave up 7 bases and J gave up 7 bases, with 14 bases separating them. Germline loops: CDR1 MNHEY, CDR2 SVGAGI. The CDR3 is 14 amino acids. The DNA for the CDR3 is TGTGCCAGCACCCCCAACGGGGAGAATTCACCCCTCCACTTT. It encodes CASTPNGENSPLHF.

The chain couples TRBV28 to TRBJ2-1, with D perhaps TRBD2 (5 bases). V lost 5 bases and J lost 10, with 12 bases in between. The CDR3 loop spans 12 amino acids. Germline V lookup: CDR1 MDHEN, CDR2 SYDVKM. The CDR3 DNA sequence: TGTGCCAGCAGTGAGGCCGGCGGGGAGCAGTTCTTC. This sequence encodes CASSEAGGEQFF.

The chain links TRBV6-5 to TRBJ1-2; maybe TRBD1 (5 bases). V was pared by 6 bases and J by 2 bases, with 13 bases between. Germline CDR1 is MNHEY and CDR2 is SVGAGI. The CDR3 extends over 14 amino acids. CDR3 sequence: CASRKTDPNYGYTF. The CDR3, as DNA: TGTGCCAGCAGGAAGACAGACCCCAACTATGGCTACACCTTC.

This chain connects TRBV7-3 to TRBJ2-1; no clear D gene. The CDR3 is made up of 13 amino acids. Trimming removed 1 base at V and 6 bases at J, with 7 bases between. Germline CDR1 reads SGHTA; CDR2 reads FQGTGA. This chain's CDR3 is CASSLSSSNEQFF. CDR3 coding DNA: TGTGCCAGCAGCTTAAGTAGCAGCAATGAGCAGTTCTTC.

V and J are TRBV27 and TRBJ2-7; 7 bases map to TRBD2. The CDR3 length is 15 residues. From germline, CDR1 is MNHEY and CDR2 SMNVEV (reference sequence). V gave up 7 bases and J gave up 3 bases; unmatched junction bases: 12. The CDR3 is CASTPYGGTYYEQYF. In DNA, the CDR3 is TGTGCCAGCACTCCTTACGGGGGGACCTACTACGAGCAGTACTTC.

The CDR3 DNA is TGTGCCAGCTCTAGCGGACAGAACACCGGGGAGCTGTTTTTT. It codes for CASSSGQNTGELFF. The chain employs TRBV18 and TRBJ2-2; a possible D gene is TRBD2 (6 bases). Germline V gives CDR1 KGHSH, CDR2 LQKENI. V dropped 6 bases and J dropped 1 base, with 9 bases sitting between them. There are 14 residues in the CDR3.

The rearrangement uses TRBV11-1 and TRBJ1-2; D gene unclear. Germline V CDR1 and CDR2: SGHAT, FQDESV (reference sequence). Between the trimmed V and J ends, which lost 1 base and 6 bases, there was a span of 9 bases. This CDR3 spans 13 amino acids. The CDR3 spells CASSLGPRDGYTF. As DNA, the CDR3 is TGTGCCAGCAGCTTAGGACCGAGGGATGGCTACACCTTC.

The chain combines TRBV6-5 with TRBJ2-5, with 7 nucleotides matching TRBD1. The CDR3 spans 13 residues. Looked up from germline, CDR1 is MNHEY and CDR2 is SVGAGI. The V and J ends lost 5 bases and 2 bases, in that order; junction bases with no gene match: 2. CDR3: CASSPGQQETQYF. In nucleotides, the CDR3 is TGTGCCAGCAGTCCGGGACAGCAAGAGACCCAGTACTTC.

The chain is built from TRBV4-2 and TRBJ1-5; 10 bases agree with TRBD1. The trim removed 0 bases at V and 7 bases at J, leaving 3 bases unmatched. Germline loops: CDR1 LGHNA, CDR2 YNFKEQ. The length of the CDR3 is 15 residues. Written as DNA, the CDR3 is TGTGCCAGCAGCCAAGAGGGACAGGGGTTCCAGCCCCAGCATTTT. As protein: CASSQEGQGFQPQHF.

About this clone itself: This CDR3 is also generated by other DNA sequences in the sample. CDR3 region: CASSLGTGYGYTF. DNA for the CDR3: TGTGCCAGCAGCTTAGGGACAGGGTACGGCTACACCTTC. The chain couples TRBV7-9 to TRBJ1-2, with TRBD1 matching over 8 bases. This CDR3 region has 13 residues. Germline V gene data show CDR1 as SEHNR and CDR2 as FQNEAQ (reference sequence). V shed 1 base, J shed 8 bases, and the junction held 3 bases outside the gene matches.